The 4 T cell receptor beta chains reported below all come from one sample, sequenced in a study of blood T cell repertoires in COVID-19. Repertoires were generated with immunoSEQ multiplex PCR, while TCRdb's copy carries only in-frame clones and drops some. The table lists about 200,000 clones, around 82% of them singletons. Sequenced: PBMCs or T cells enriched from blood (not recorded which). Receptor source: a woman aged 35 to 49 with acute COVID-19.

The V and J genes are TRBV5-1 and TRBJ2-3; TRBD2 might be the D (5 bases). The CDR3 is made up of 15 amino acids. The germline gives CDR1 SGHRS, CDR2 YFSETQ. V gave up 2 bases and J gave up 0 bases, with 10 bases separating them. The CDR3 region has the DNA TGCGCCAGCAGCTTCGGGGAACCTAGCACAGATACGCAGTATTTT. Encoded protein: CASSFGEPSTDTQYF.

The V and J genes are TRBV28 and TRBJ1-3; D is unclear. The CDR3 spans 12 residues. Trimming took off 7 bases at V and 4 bases at J, with 8 bases between the two ends. The germline CDR1 and CDR2 sequences are MDHEN and SYDVKM. CDR3 in amino acids: CASMGGGNTIYF. The CDR3 nucleotides read TGTGCCAGCATGGGAGGCGGAAACACCATATATTTT.

The chain employs TRBV6-5 and TRBJ2-7, with TRBD1 as a possible D gene (6 bases). V lost 5 bases, J lost 7 bases, and 12 bases lay in between. The CDR3 length is 12 residues. Germline CDR1 and CDR2: MNHEY and SVGAGI. CDR3 DNA: TGTGCCAGCAGTCGAACAGGGCGGGAGCAGTACTTC. It codes for CASSRTGREQYF.

The V call is TRBV30, the J call TRBJ1-6; TRBD1 matches 7 bases. The CDR3 extends over 15 amino acids. Germline CDR1 reads GTSNPN; CDR2 reads SVGIG (reference sequence). V was pared by 5 bases and J by 2 bases, with 6 bases of the junction left unmatched. The CDR3 DNA sequence: TGTGCCTGGGCTCCAGGGGGAACCTATAATTCACCCCTCCACTTT. Translating it yields CAWAPGGTYNSPLHF. Drawing the rest from reference TRBV30 and TRBJ1-6, the complete variable domain is SQTIHQWPATLVQPVGSPLSLECTVEGTSNPNLYWYRQAAGRGLQLLFYSVGIGQISSEVPQNLSASRPQDRQFILSSKKLLLSDSGFYLCAWAPGGTYNSPLHFGNGTRLTVT.